Following are 18 T cell receptor beta chains from one sample sequenced in a study of identifying expanded T cells in peripheral blood. Measured with immunoSEQ multiplex PCR; TCRdb has only the in-frame clones, and not every one. The data contain more than 50,000 clones, around 83% of them singletons. The specimen was blood. The source is a person between 18 and 69 years old in good health.

This chain joins TRBV6-5 and TRBJ2-2, with D possibly TRBD1 on 6 matching bases. The CDR3 consists of 12 residues. The ends were cut back, 6 bases at V and 4 bases at J, with 6 bases in the middle. The germline V gene encodes CDR1 MNHEY and CDR2 SVGAGI. The CDR3 loop is CASRDSTGELFF. The CDR3 DNA sequence: TGTGCCAGCAGGGACAGCACCGGGGAGCTGTTTTTT.

The genes are TRBV4-1 and TRBJ1-1; D is undetermined. Germline values: CDR1 MGHRA, CDR2 YSYEKL. The CDR3 runs 13 residues. With 4 bases removed from V and 1 base from J, the gap between germline ends came to 7 bases. Written as DNA, the CDR3 is TGCGCCAGCAGCCTTTCTGGGAACACTGAAGCTTTCTTT. This gives the protein CASSLSGNTEAFF.

The chain carries TRBV4-3 and TRBJ2-2, with 8 nucleotides matching TRBD1. CDR3 length: 16 amino acids. V lost 3 bases to trimming and J lost 6 bases; unmatched junction nucleotides: 9. From germline, CDR1 is LGHNA and CDR2 YSLEER. The CDR3 loop reads CASSHSDRVTSGELFF. The CDR3 DNA follows: TGCGCCAGCAGCCATTCGGACAGGGTGACTTCCGGGGAGCTGTTTTTT.

The gene calls are TRBV27 and TRBJ1-1; TRBD1 might be the D (5 bases). In germline, CDR1 is MNHEY, CDR2 SMNVEV (reference sequence). With 6 bases removed from V and 5 bases from J, the gap between germline ends came to 13 bases. CDR3 length equals 13 residues. The CDR3 region is CASSLRGLTEAFF. As DNA, the CDR3 is TGTGCCAGCAGCCTCCGGGGGTTGACTGAAGCTTTCTTT.

V is TRBV11-2 and J is TRBJ1-4, with D tentatively TRBD1 (5 bases). CDR1 and CDR2 from the germline V gene are SGHAT and FQNNGV. There are 14 residues in the CDR3. Trimming cost V 5 bases and J 6 bases, with 13 bases left between them. CDR3 nucleotide sequence: TGTGCCAGCAGCCCCGGGGGTTTCTATGAAAAACTGTTTTTT. This gives the protein CASSPGGFYEKLFF.

This sequence joins TRBV2 and TRBJ2-2; D is uncertain. CDR3 length: 11 amino acids. The V gene's germline CDR1 is SNHLY and CDR2 FYNNEI. Between the trimmed V and J ends, which lost 6 bases and 7 bases, there was a span of 6 bases. This CDR3 reads CASRDFGELFF. In nucleotides, the CDR3 is TGTGCCAGCAGGGATTTCGGGGAGCTGTTTTTT.

This clone appeared a single time. The rearrangement links TRBV13 to TRBJ2-3; D is undetermined. This CDR3 region has 15 residues. V was shortened by 4 bases and J by 5 bases, with 16 bases between the two germline ends. From germline, CDR1 is PRHDT and CDR2 FYEKMQ (reference sequence). The CDR3 is CASSYSYPTEDTQYF. The CDR3, as DNA: TGTGCCAGCAGCTATAGCTACCCGACTGAAGATACGCAGTATTTT.

The CDR3 loop reads CASSSRVGGSRNIQYF. CDR3 nucleotides: TGTGCCAGCAGTTCTCGAGTGGGAGGTAGCAGAAACATTCAGTACTTC. The J gene is TRBJ2-4, the V gene TRBV6-5; D is possibly TRBD2 (6 bases). The V end lost 4 bases, the J end lost 6 bases, and 19 bases lay between the germline ends. Germline V gene data show CDR1 as MNHEY and CDR2 as SVGAGI. CDR3 size: 16 residues.

The CDR3 nucleotides are TGCAGCGTTTGGGTTGCGGTCTCCGGAGAGACCCAGTACTTC. Encoded protein: CSVWVAVSGETQYF. The V and J genes are TRBV29-1 and TRBJ2-5, with unresolved D. The CDR3 contains 14 residues. Germline V gene lookup returns CDR1 SQVTM and CDR2 ANQGSEA. V was trimmed by 5 bases and J by 4 bases, leaving 17 bases between them.

The gene calls are TRBV30 and TRBJ1-1, with D uncertain. The germline V and J ends were trimmed by 8 bases and 4 bases, with 17 bases remaining between them. Germline CDR1 GTSNPN, CDR2 SVGIG (reference sequence). The CDR3 runs to 13 residues. The CDR3 loop reads CASNMFRGTEAFF. The CDR3 DNA reads as TGTGCCAGTAACATGTTCCGCGGCACTGAAGCTTTCTTT.

DNA of the CDR3: TGTGCCAGCACAACAGCCAAGGGTCATGGCTACACCTTC. Protein sequence: CASTTAKGHGYTF. J is TRBJ1-2 and V is TRBV6-5, with D uncertain. This CDR3 has 13 amino acids. Germline V gives CDR1 MNHEY, CDR2 SVGAGI. The V end lost 7 bases, the J end lost 6 bases, and 15 bases lay between the germline ends.

The chain uses TRBV7-9 and TRBJ1-5; no firm D call. This CDR3 contains 13 residues. CDR1 and CDR2 from the germline V gene are SEHNR and FQNEAQ (reference sequence). The V gene lost 1 base and the J gene lost 0 bases, with 1 base spanning the gap. The CDR3 region is CASSLDSNQPQHF. For the CDR3, the DNA is TGTGCCAGCAGCTTAGATAGCAATCAGCCCCAGCATTTT.

The J gene is TRBJ1-5, the V gene TRBV19, with D unclear. This CDR3 contains 14 residues. The V gene lost 3 bases and the J gene lost 6 bases, with 12 bases spanning the gap. The V gene's germline CDR1 is LNHDA and CDR2 SQIVND (reference sequence). CDR3 sequence: CASSIAGIGQPQHF. The CDR3 DNA reads TGTGCCAGTAGTATCGCGGGGATCGGTCAGCCCCAGCATTTT.

The count of this clone is one. V gene TRBV19 combines with J gene TRBJ1-2, with TRBD1 matching 9 bases. Germline CDR1 and CDR2: LNHDA and SQIVND (reference sequence). Trimming cost V 7 bases and J 2 bases; bases outside gene matches: 11. CDR3 size: 16 residues. This CDR3 is CASTNGQGRRNYGYTF. For the CDR3, the DNA is TGTGCCAGTACCAATGGACAGGGGAGGAGGAACTATGGCTACACCTTC.

The chain combines TRBV18 with TRBJ1-1; D uncertain. The V gene's germline CDR1 is KGHSH and CDR2 LQKENI. V was shortened by 6 bases and J by 8 bases, with 13 bases between the two germline ends. The CDR3 runs 12 residues. CDR3 nucleotides: TGTGCCAGCTCGGTTAAGGCTCGCGAAGCTTTCTTT. As protein: CASSVKAREAFF.

The chain links TRBV4-1 to TRBJ1-1, with D maybe TRBD1 (6 bases). In germline, CDR1 is MGHRA, CDR2 YSYEKL. V lost 0 bases and J 6 bases, leaving 23 bases between the germline ends. The CDR3 length is 18 residues. CDR3 sequence reads: CASSQDSVSYQGKAEAFF. In DNA, the CDR3 is TGCGCCAGCAGCCAAGATTCCGTTAGTTATCAGGGGAAGGCTGAAGCTTTCTTT.

The rearrangement links TRBV6-6 to TRBJ1-3; D not certain. V was shortened by 7 bases and J by 2 bases, with 18 bases between the two germline ends. Germline CDR1 MNHNY, CDR2 SVGAGI (reference sequence). The CDR3 totals 16 residues. The CDR3 coding sequence is TGTGCCAGCAATCGCGGCGCAGGACGCCCTGGAAACACCATATATTTT. Its translation: CASNRGAGRPGNTIYF.

This chain joins TRBV27 and TRBJ2-2, with D perhaps given as TRBD1 or TRBD2 (5 bases each). Germline V gene lookup returns CDR1 MNHEY and CDR2 SMNVEV (reference sequence). This CDR3 has 15 residues. Trimming removed 2 bases at V and 6 bases at J, with 13 bases between. CDR3 in amino acids: CASSLRFRDAGELFF. CDR3 in DNA: TGTGCCAGCAGTTTAAGGTTTCGGGACGCCGGGGAGCTGTTTTTT.